This T cell receptor beta chain was documented in a study of vaccination and CD4 T cells after COVID-19. The sample's treatment: roughly 10-day PBMC culture with coronavirus spike peptide pools or control peptides (ViraFEST assay). Gathering of the CD4+ T cells, from the unexposed donor, took place before the COVID-19 pandemic (2011-2018). The CDR3 spans 14 residues. V dropped 0 bases and J dropped 0 bases, with 3 bases sitting between them. Looked up from germline, CDR1 is SEHNR and CDR2 is FQNEAQ (reference sequence). Oncomine TCR Beta short-read sequencing was applied to DNA from cultured CD4+ T cells. MiXCR was run by TCRdb on the PCR reads, yielding one entry per CDR3 protein. This sample has about 7,000 distinct CDR3 sequences, with almost 30% found just once. This clonotype was seen only a few times. Its specificity is unknown.

V and J are TRBV7-9 and TRBJ1-3; D is undetermined. Sequencing input: CD4+ T cells from blood, cultured in vitro. This clonotype originated in a human donor in good health. As DNA, the CDR3 is TGTGCCAGCAGCTTAGCGGTCTCTGGAAACACCATATATTTT. Translation: CASSLAVSGNTIYF.